This T cell receptor beta chain was documented in a study of shared clonotypes between healthy human individuals. Overall study: Those who served as donors were a couple of women and a few men between the ages of 18 and 49. CD4 naive cells filled three plates per donor, CD4 memory three, CD8 naive two and CD8 memory one.

CDR3 size: 11 residues. CDR1 is MDHEN and CDR2 is SYDVKM in the germline V gene. With 5 bases removed from V and 8 bases from J, the gap between germline ends came to 8 bases. The assay was immunoSEQ multiplex PCR, and TCRdb's table has in-frame clones only and misses some. The sample lists roughly 1 million clones, about 84% occurring once. Participating donors were healthy, HIV-negative adults free of recent acute infections or vaccinations. Naive CD45RA+ and memory CD45RA-negative subsets were split from CD4+ cells. The sequencing sample was made of memory CD4+ T cells from PBMCs. Indicated subset: CD45RA-negative fraction. This sequence was found in a man between 18 and 29 years old in good health. Some clones in this sample may be carry-over from other donors' samples. The chain recombines TRBV28 with TRBJ2-3; a possible D gene is TRBD2 (5 bases). The CDR3 DNA is TGTGCCAGCAGTGATAGCGTTACGCAGTATTTT. It translates to CASSDSVTQYF.